This T cell receptor (beta chain) comes out of a study of blood T cell repertoires in COVID-19. Looking at the study overall: COVID-19 samples collected from the United States, Italy and Spain covered acute and convalescent phases. From T cells, B-cell-depleted T cells, or PBMCs came the material, which was cDNA or gDNA.

The CDR3 loop spans 15 amino acids. Germline-derived CDR1 and CDR2 are SNHLY and FYNNEI. The trim removed 7 bases at V and 2 bases at J, leaving 6 bases unmatched. Study processing details: Amplification with reference gene primers provided the estimates of nucleated cell counts. Produced via immunoSEQ multiplex PCR; TCRdb's table is partial and in-frame only. For V, J and clone size, that table is used; D and trimming come from the DNA. Of around 100,000 clones listed, around 85% are singletons. The sequenced sample consisted of peripheral blood. This receptor was identified in a man aged 50 or older with active or convalescent COVID-19. The chain carries TRBV2 and TRBJ2-2; 8 nucleotides match TRBD1. The CDR3 DNA is TGTGCCAGCATGGGGGGACAGGCTAACACCGGGGAGCTGTTTTTT. Protein product: CASMGGQANTGELFF.